This TCR beta chain was observed in a study of OX40 agonist ivuxolimab in advanced cancers. Findings and caveats of the study: Nonresponders, in some cases, also had low normalized T-cell clonal expansion.

Comment on this clone: What it binds is not known.

Trimming took 0 bases from V and 2 from J, leaving 12 bases between them. The germline V gene has CDR1 SGHRS and CDR2 YFSETQ. CDR3 size: 16 residues. This table comes from immunoSEQ multiplex PCR, and its TCRdb copy is limited to in-frame clones, with some not included. Altogether 50,000 to 65,000 clones are present, roughly 85% being singletons, with the ten largest covering under 0.8%. Source: CD4+ or CD8+ T cells sorted from blood, taken in a trial of the OX40 agonist ivuxolimab. This sequence joins TRBV5-1 and TRBJ1-3; D not certain. This receptor was identified in an adult with an advanced solid tumor such as melanoma, head and neck, liver or kidney cancer. The CDR3 loop reads CASSLESPKPGNTIYF. CDR3 coding DNA: TGCGCCAGCAGCTTGGAGAGTCCAAAACCTGGAAACACCATATATTTT.